One T cell receptor beta chain is described in this entry. CDR3 length: 15 residues. Trimming removed 4 bases from V and 4 bases from J; junction bases left unmatched: 6. Germline V gives CDR1 SGHAT, CDR2 FQNNGV. Clones were read by immunoSEQ multiplex PCR, and TCRdb kept only the in-frame ones, dropping some. This table holds over 400,000 clones, 90% to 96% found once. These data are taken from a study of shared clonotypes between healthy human individuals. The receptor's source is a woman aged 25 to 39 in good health. The chain employs TRBV11-2 and TRBJ2-5, with 10 bases that match TRBD2. The sequenced sample was naive CD4+ T cells sorted from blood. Subset specified: CD45RA+ positively selected. Here the CDR3 DNA reads TGTGCCAGCAGCTCTACTAGCGGGATTAGAGAGACCCAGTACTTC. Translation: CASSSTSGIRETQYF.